This passage covers 30 T cell receptor beta chains from one sample sequenced in a study of blood T cell repertoires in COVID-19. This table comes from immunoSEQ multiplex PCR, and its TCRdb copy is limited to in-frame clones, with some not included. The sample comprises under 500,000 clones, nearly 90% of which are singletons, and just under 2% rests with the top ten. The sequenced sample consisted of PBMCs or T cells enriched from blood (not recorded which). These receptor sequences come from a woman younger than 35 with acute COVID-19.

The CDR3 DNA follows: TGTGCCAGCTCACCACGCCGCGGGGAAGTCGGCACTGAAGCTTTCTTT. This translates into CASSPRRGEVGTEAFF. J is TRBJ1-1 and V is TRBV18; D is unresolved. Trimming pared 1 base from V and 4 bases from J, leaving 16 bases between. Looked up from germline, CDR1 is KGHSH and CDR2 is LQKENI. This CDR3 region has 16 residues.

The chain carries TRBV7-9 and TRBJ2-1, with a possible D match to TRBD2 (6 bases). Germline CDR1 is SEHNR and CDR2 is FQNEAQ (reference sequence). The V and J ends lost 7 bases and 0 bases respectively, with 10 bases between them. The CDR3 covers 14 residues. CDR3 residues: CASTIAASYNEQFF. The CDR3 DNA reads TGTGCCAGCACCATAGCGGCCTCCTACAATGAGCAGTTCTTC.

V gene TRBV6-6 combines with J gene TRBJ1-4, with 7 bases fitting TRBD1. The CDR3 totals 16 residues. The V gene end was trimmed by 5 bases and the J gene end by 4 bases; junction bases not matched to a gene: 10. Germline CDR1 is MNHNY and CDR2 is SVGAGI (reference sequence). CDR3 nucleotides: TGTGCCAGCAGTCGACAGGGAGGGGCCCTTAATGAAAAACTGTTTTTT. Protein product: CASSRQGGALNEKLFF.

The genes are TRBV29-1 and TRBJ1-2; D remains unclear. Trimming removed 4 bases at V and 4 bases at J, with 7 bases between. CDR3 length: 11 residues. Per the germline V gene, CDR1 is SQVTM and CDR2 is ANQGSEA. CDR3 amino acids: CSVGAGYGYTF. The CDR3 nucleotides read TGCAGCGTTGGAGCGGGCTATGGCTACACCTTC.

V usage is TRBV6-5 and J usage is TRBJ2-5, with TRBD2 identical over 8 bases. Per germline, CDR1 MNHEY and CDR2 SVGAGI. The CDR3 is 15 amino acids. V trimming: 2 bases; J trimming: 1 base; junction bases outside the gene matches: 3. The CDR3 coding sequence is TGTGCCAGCAGTTACCGGGGGGGCAGCCAAGAGACCCAGTACTTC. Residues: CASSYRGGSQETQYF.

The CDR3 nucleotides read TGTGCTAGTGGTTACACCTTCTTCTATGGCTACACCTTC. This gives the protein CASGYTFFYGYTF. V gene TRBV12-5 combines with J gene TRBJ1-2, with unresolved D. From germline, CDR1 is LGHNT and CDR2 FRNRAP. This CDR3 contains 13 residues. V was trimmed by 4 bases and J by 4 bases, leaving 10 bases between them.

In nucleotides, the CDR3 is TGTGCCAGCAGCCAAGTGGGCAGGGCCGAAACTCCCCAGCATTTT. Protein product: CASSQVGRAETPQHF. This sequence joins TRBV4-2 and TRBJ1-5, with a possible D match to TRBD1 (5 bases). The CDR3 extends over 15 amino acids. V was shortened by 1 base and J by 10 bases, with 17 bases between the two germline ends. Germline loops: CDR1 LGHNA, CDR2 YNFKEQ.

J is TRBJ2-5 and V is TRBV12-2; the D call TRBD2 from the table was never checked on the DNA. TRBV12-2 is described as a pseudogene. CDR3 size: 15 residues. In DNA, the CDR3 is TGTGCAACCCCAATGCCCATGGCTAGGAGGGAGACCCAGTACTTC. Protein sequence: CATPMPMARRETQYF.

This chain links TRBV5-5 with TRBJ1-2, with a tentative D call TRBD1 (5 bases). CDR3 length equals 15 residues. The germline V and J ends were trimmed by 4 bases and 2 bases, with 15 bases remaining between them. Germline lookup yields CDR1 SGHKS and CDR2 YYEKEE (reference sequence). This CDR3 reads CASSPDYRGNYGYTF. CDR3 in DNA: TGTGCCAGCAGCCCCGATTATAGGGGAAACTATGGCTACACCTTC.

The chain has TRBV5-1 and TRBJ2-7, with TRBD1 matching over 9 bases. Germline trimming cut 4 bases from V and 2 bases from J; bases unmatched to any gene: 7. CDR3 length: 15 residues. The V gene's germline CDR1 is SGHRS and CDR2 YFSETQ. CDR3 in amino acids: CASSPVDRGTYEQYF. The CDR3 DNA sequence: TGCGCCAGCAGCCCAGTCGACAGGGGGACCTACGAGCAGTACTTC.

This clone occurred once. The J gene is TRBJ2-7, the V gene TRBV7-9, with 8 bases lining up with TRBD2. V was clipped by 4 bases and J by 4 bases; unmatched bases: 6. From germline, CDR1 is SEHNR and CDR2 FQNEAQ (reference sequence). The CDR3 is 14 residues long. Here the CDR3 reads CASSSGRGGYEQYF. DNA for the CDR3: TGTGCCAGCAGCTCCGGGAGGGGGGGGTACGAGCAGTACTTC.

The chain couples TRBV15 to TRBJ2-1, with TRBD2 matching over 9 bases. The CDR3 covers 15 residues. The germline CDR1 and CDR2 sequences are LNHNV and YYDKDF (reference sequence). With V trimmed by 7 bases and J by 9 bases, 13 bases remained unmatched. CDR3 sequence (DNA): TGTGCCACCACCACACGGCGCGGGGGGGCCGGTGAGCAGTTCTTC. This encodes CATTTRRGGAGEQFF.

The chain has TRBV2 and TRBJ2-7; TRBD1 aligns across 8 bases. CDR3 size: 13 residues. Germline V gives CDR1 SNHLY, CDR2 FYNNEI. J lost 3 bases, V lost 10 bases, and 8 bases had no gene match. Written as DNA, the CDR3 is TGTGCCACCAAGCAGGGGGCGGGCTACGAGCAGTACTTC. Protein product: CATKQGAGYEQYF.

This clone is large. The chain is built from TRBV3-1 (or the pseudogene TRBV3-2) and TRBJ1-2, with 8 nucleotides matching TRBD1. The CDR3 is made up of 16 amino acids. The germline V gene encodes CDR1 LGHDT and CDR2 YNNKEL (reference sequence). V dropped 1 base and J dropped 7; count of bases not matched to a gene: 11. The chain's CDR3 is CASSQVQDRGRGGYTF. CDR3 DNA: TGTGCCAGCAGCCAAGTCCAAGACAGGGGAAGAGGTGGCTACACCTTC.

This chain uses TRBV6-2 or TRBV6-3 with TRBJ1-1; 11 bases are a match to TRBD1. V shed 5 bases and J 9 bases; nucleotides not matched to a gene: 5. This CDR3 has 13 amino acids. Germline V gene data show CDR1 as MNHEY and CDR2 as SVGEGT. The CDR3 is CASSEGQGVQAFF. The CDR3 DNA sequence: TGTGCCAGCAGTGAGGGACAGGGGGTTCAAGCTTTCTTT.

The chain uses TRBV5-4 and TRBJ1-6, with 7 bases identical to TRBD1. V was clipped by 0 bases and J by 7 bases; unmatched bases: 4. The CDR3 loop spans 15 amino acids. Per the germline V gene, CDR1 is SGHNT and CDR2 is YYREEE (reference sequence). CDR3 nucleotides: TGTGCCAGCAGCTTGGCGGCAGGGGGAAATTCACCCCTCCACTTT. It yields the protein CASSLAAGGNSPLHF.

CDR3 amino acids: CASSLARGGRETQYF. In nucleotides, the CDR3 is TGCGCCAGCAGCTTAGCTCGGGGGGGCAGGGAGACCCAGTACTTC. The chain combines TRBV5-1 with TRBJ2-5, with 8 positions matching TRBD2. V trimming: 2 bases; J trimming: 5 bases; junction bases outside the gene matches: 8. CDR3 length: 15 residues. CDR1 and CDR2 from the germline V gene are SGHRS and YFSETQ.

J is TRBJ2-7 and V is TRBV7-9; TRBD2 aligns across 7 bases. The CDR3 is made up of 16 amino acids. Germline loops: CDR1 SEHNR, CDR2 FQNEAQ (reference sequence). Losses at the gene ends were 2 bases for V and 6 bases for J; bases not matched to a gene: 13. CDR3 sequence: CASSLRRFAGVGEQYF. DNA of the CDR3: TGTGCCAGCAGCTTACGCCGCTTTGCGGGAGTTGGCGAGCAGTACTTC.

This clone occurred once. The chain joins TRBV28 to TRBJ1-2; 9 bases are shared with TRBD1. The CDR3 loop spans 14 amino acids. Germline V gene data show CDR1 as MDHEN and CDR2 as SYDVKM. V shed 6 bases, J shed 2 bases, and the junction held 4 bases outside the gene matches. The CDR3 here is CASSQTGGNYGYTF. In DNA, the CDR3 is TGTGCCAGCAGCCAGACAGGGGGAAACTATGGCTACACCTTC.

V gene TRBV5-1 combines with J gene TRBJ2-1, with 7 nucleotides matching TRBD2. With V trimmed by 0 bases and J by 1 base, 7 bases remained unmatched. CDR3 size: 17 residues. Germline values: CDR1 SGHRS, CDR2 YFSETQ. CDR3 sequence (DNA): TGCGCCAGCAGCTTGGGCGGGAGCGGCCTTTCCTACAATGAGCAGTTCTTC. Its translation: CASSLGGSGLSYNEQFF.

The J gene is TRBJ1-1, the V gene TRBV5-1, with D tentatively TRBD1 (6 bases). CDR3 length equals 15 residues. V lost 0 bases, J lost 1 base, and 10 bases lay in between. Germline V gene data show CDR1 as SGHRS and CDR2 as YFSETQ. CDR3 in DNA: TGCGCCAGCAGCTTGGGACAGGTTTCGAACACTGAAGCTTTCTTT. This translates into CASSLGQVSNTEAFF.

This clone appeared a single time. The V call is TRBV11-2, the J call TRBJ2-7; 10 bases match TRBD1. The V gene end was trimmed by 5 bases and the J gene end by 4 bases; junction bases not matched to a gene: 11. The CDR3 length is 16 residues. Germline values: CDR1 SGHAT, CDR2 FQNNGV. This chain's CDR3 is CASSPSEDRGFYEQYF. DNA of the CDR3: TGTGCCAGCAGCCCTTCCGAGGACAGGGGGTTTTACGAGCAGTACTTC.

This chain uses TRBV28 with TRBJ2-7; the D gene is possibly TRBD1 (5 bases). The length of the CDR3 is 13 residues. Germline-derived CDR1 and CDR2 are MDHEN and SYDVKM. V was clipped by 4 bases and J by 3 bases, with 10 bases between them. The CDR3 sequence is CASSSGIFYEQYF. The CDR3 region has the DNA TGTGCCAGCAGTTCAGGGATTTTCTACGAGCAGTACTTC.

The genes are TRBV10-1 and TRBJ2-7, with TRBD2 matching over 8 bases. The trim removed 0 bases at V and 5 bases at J, leaving 3 bases unmatched. This CDR3 spans 14 amino acids. CDR1 is WNHNN, CDR2 SYGVQD, per germline (reference sequence). The chain's CDR3 is CASSESGLAHEQYF. The CDR3 DNA is TGCGCCAGCAGTGAGTCCGGACTAGCCCACGAGCAGTACTTC.

The chain couples TRBV27 to TRBJ2-4, with D perhaps matching TRBD1 (6 bases). The length of the CDR3 is 15 residues. Germline CDR1 is MNHEY and CDR2 is SMNVEV (reference sequence). V was cut by 6 bases and J by 0 bases, with 12 bases left in between. CDR3 bases: TGTGCCAGCAGACTCCTAGGGGGAGCCAAAAACATTCAGTACTTC. Translated: CASRLLGGAKNIQYF.

This chain connects TRBV4-3 to TRBJ2-3; tentatively, D is TRBD2 (5 bases). V was clipped by 1 base and J by 9 bases, with 14 bases between them. Germline lookup yields CDR1 LGHNA and CDR2 YSLEER. The CDR3 contains 14 residues. CDR3 DNA sequence: TGCGCCAGCAGCCAAGGCGACTATCCAAGGACGCAGTATTTT. Its protein is CASSQGDYPRTQYF.

The chain couples TRBV7-3 to TRBJ1-2; no firm D call. CDR1 and CDR2 (germline): SGHTA, FQGTGA. This CDR3 is 13 amino acids long. V lost 1 base and J 4 bases, leaving 7 bases between the germline ends. In DNA form, the CDR3 reads TGTGCCAGCAGCTTAAATCCGGGCTATGGCTACACCTTC. It codes for CASSLNPGYGYTF.

This chain connects TRBV3-1 (or the pseudogene TRBV3-2) to TRBJ1-5; no clear D. Germline V gives CDR1 LGHDT, CDR2 YNNKEL (reference sequence). Trimming removed 5 bases from V and 5 bases from J, with 7 bases in between. CDR3 size: 12 residues. CDR3 bases: TGTGCCAGCAGCGTCGGGGATCAGCCCCAGCATTTT. Amino acids: CASSVGDQPQHF.

This chain links TRBV5-1 with TRBJ2-5, with a tentative D call TRBD1 (5 bases). Deletions cut 2 bases from V and 4 bases from J, with 12 bases between. CDR1 is SGHRS and CDR2 is YFSETQ in the germline V gene. This CDR3 spans 14 amino acids. The CDR3 protein is CASSFSGQSETQYF. For the CDR3, the DNA is TGCGCCAGCAGCTTTTCAGGGCAGTCAGAGACCCAGTACTTC.

V usage is TRBV19 and J usage is TRBJ1-6, with D possibly matching TRBD1 (5 bases). The V end was cut by 4 bases, the J end by 10 bases, with 11 bases between. Looked up from germline, CDR1 is LNHDA and CDR2 is SQIVND (reference sequence). The CDR3 length is 13 residues. The CDR3 protein is CASSTGGESPLHF. The DNA for the CDR3 is TGTGCCAGTAGTACGGGGGGTGAGTCACCCCTCCACTTT.